The clone carrying this T cell receptor (beta chain) was counted ten times or more. Germline values: CDR1 SGHDT, CDR2 YYEEEE. CDR3 length equals 13 residues. The germline V and J ends were trimmed by 1 base and 8 bases, with 9 bases remaining between them. The data stem from a study of T-cell memory formation after mild COVID-19. TCRdb itself ran the 5' RACE reads through MiXCR, one entry per CDR3 protein. The sample contains approximately 290,000 distinct CDR3 sequences, roughly a fifth of which appear only once. V is TRBV5-6 and J is TRBJ1-4; tentatively, D is TRBD1 (5 bases). Sequenced sample: PBMCs or a T cell subset sorted from them (not recorded which). This receptor was identified in a man aged 18-30 years who had mild COVID-19 (a few samples of this study predate the infection). Cell type and time point are not known. In DNA, the CDR3 is TGTGCCAGCAGCTTGAGGGGAACAGAAAAACTGTTTTTT. The encoded protein is CASSLRGTEKLFF.